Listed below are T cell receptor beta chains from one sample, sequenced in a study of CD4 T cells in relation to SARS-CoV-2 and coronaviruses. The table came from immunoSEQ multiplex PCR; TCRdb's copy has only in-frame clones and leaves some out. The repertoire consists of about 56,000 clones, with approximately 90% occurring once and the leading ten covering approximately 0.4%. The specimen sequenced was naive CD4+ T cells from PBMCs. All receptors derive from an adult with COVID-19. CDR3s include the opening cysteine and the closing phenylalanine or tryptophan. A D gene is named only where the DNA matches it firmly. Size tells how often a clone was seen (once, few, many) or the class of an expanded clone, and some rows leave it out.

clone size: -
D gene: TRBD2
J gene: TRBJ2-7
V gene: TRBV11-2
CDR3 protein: CASSTTGLANEQYF
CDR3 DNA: TGTGCCAGCAGTACAACGGGACTAGCCAACGAGCAGTACTTC

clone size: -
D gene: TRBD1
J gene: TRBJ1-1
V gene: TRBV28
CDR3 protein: CASRGDRTYGGAFF
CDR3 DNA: TGTGCCAGCAGGGGGGACAGAACCTACGGCGGAGCTTTCTTT

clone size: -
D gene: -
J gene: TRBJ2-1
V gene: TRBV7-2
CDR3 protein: CASSLATMLNEQFF
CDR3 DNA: TGTGCCAGCAGCTTAGCCACTATGCTCAATGAGCAGTTCTTC

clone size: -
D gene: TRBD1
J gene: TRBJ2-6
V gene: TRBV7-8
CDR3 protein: CASSWDRGLGANVLTF
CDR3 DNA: TGTGCCAGCAGCTGGGACAGGGGGCTTGGGGCCAACGTCCTGACTTTC

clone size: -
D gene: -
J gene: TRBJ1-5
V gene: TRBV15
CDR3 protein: CATSKKGPAGPQPQHF
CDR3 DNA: TGTGCCACCAGTAAAAAAGGACCCGCGGGTCCGCAGCCCCAGCATTTT

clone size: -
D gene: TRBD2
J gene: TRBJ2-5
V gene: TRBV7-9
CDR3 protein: CASSLLAGDETQYF
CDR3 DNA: TGTGCCAGCAGCTTATTAGCGGGAGACGAGACCCAGTACTTC

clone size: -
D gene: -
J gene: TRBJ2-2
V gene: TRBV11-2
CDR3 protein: CASSLRQGGTGELFF
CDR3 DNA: TGTGCCAGCAGCTTAAGGCAGGGGGGGACCGGGGAGCTGTTTTTT

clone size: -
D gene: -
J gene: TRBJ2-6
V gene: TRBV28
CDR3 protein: CASSLGGSISGANVLTF
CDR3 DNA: TGTGCCAGCAGTTTAGGGGGATCGATCTCTGGGGCCAACGTCCTGACTTTC

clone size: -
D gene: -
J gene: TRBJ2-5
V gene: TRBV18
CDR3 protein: CASSSRGKETQYF
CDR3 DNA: TGTGCCAGCTCTTCAAGGGGGAAAGAGACCCAGTACTTC

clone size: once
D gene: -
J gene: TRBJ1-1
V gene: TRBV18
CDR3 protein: CASSPPSQTDTEAFF
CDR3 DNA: TGTGCCAGCTCACCCCCGTCGCAGACAGACACTGAAGCTTTCTTT

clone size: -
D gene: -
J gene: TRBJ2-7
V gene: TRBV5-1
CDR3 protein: CASSLFLSSYEQYF
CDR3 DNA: TGCGCCAGCAGCTTGTTCTTGTCCTCCTACGAGCAGTACTTC

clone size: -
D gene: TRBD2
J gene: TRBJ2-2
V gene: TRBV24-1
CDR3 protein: CATSDYGLAGGLTGELFF
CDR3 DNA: TGTGCCACCAGTGACTATGGACTAGCGGGAGGGCTAACTGGGGAGCTGTTTTTT

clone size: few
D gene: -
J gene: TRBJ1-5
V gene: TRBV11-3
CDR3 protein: CASSLVYVDQPQHF
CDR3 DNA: TGTGCCAGCAGCTTAGTATACGTAGATCAGCCCCAGCATTTT

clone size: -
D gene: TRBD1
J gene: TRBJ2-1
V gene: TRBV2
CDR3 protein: CASTEQGVTTPGQFF
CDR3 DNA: TGTGCCAGCACTGAACAGGGGGTAACTACCCCTGGGCAGTTCTTC